A single sample is the source of the 26 T cell receptor beta chains below, sequenced in a study of CD8+ T cells in alopecia areata. RNA was isolated and reverse transcribed to cDNA, the sequencing template. Produced via immunoSEQ multiplex PCR; TCRdb's table is partial and in-frame only. Of about 210,000 clones in the sample, over 60% are singletons; the top ten hold 1% to 1.5%. Treatment given: oral pan-JAK inhibitor, 5-10 mg twice daily. The specimen comprised CD4+ T cells sorted from blood, sampled around week 46, from a patient treated with tofacitinib. The receptors were sampled from a human donor with alopecia areata.

This clone was observed a few times. V gene TRBV21-1 combines with J gene TRBJ1-2; the D call TRBD1 from the table was never checked on the DNA. TRBV21-1 is marked as a pseudogene. This CDR3 has 12 amino acids. The CDR3 region has the DNA TGTGCCAGCCGGGACAGGGCTTATGGCTACACCTTC. Its protein product is CASRDRAYGYTF.

The chain is built from TRBV23-1 and TRBJ1-2; 9 bases map to TRBD1. TRBV23-1 is sorted into the ORF group, with uncertain function. This CDR3 contains 15 residues. V gave up 3 bases and J gave up 5 bases; unmatched junction bases: 7. CDR3 DNA: TGCGCCAGCAGTCAGGGGGACAGGGACAAGTATGGCTACACCTTC. It encodes CASSQGDRDKYGYTF.

The chain links TRBV9 to TRBJ2-3; TRBD2 agrees at 10 bases. The CDR3 has 16 amino acids. Germline CDR1 is SGDLS and CDR2 is YYNGEE. Trimming took 0 bases from V and 4 from J; bases not matched to a gene: 5. The CDR3 region is CASSVGASGGADTQYF. The DNA for the CDR3 is TGTGCCAGCAGCGTAGGGGCTAGCGGGGGAGCAGATACGCAGTATTTT.

The chain uses TRBV25-1 and TRBJ2-1; TRBD1 aligns across 7 bases. The CDR3 consists of 13 residues. Germline-derived CDR1 and CDR2 are MGHDK and SYGVNS. Trimming removed 5 bases from V and 5 bases from J; junction bases left unmatched: 3. The CDR3 coding sequence is TGTGCCAGCAGTAGGGGGCAGGACAATGAGCAGTTCTTC. As protein: CASSRGQDNEQFF. Full variable domain (remainder filled in from reference TRBV25-1 and TRBJ2-1): EADIYQTPRYLVIGTGKKITLECSQTMGHDKMYWYQQDPGMELHLIHYSYGVNSTEKGDLSSESTVSRIRTEHFPLTLESARPSHTSQYLCASSRGQDNEQFFGPGTRLTVL.

In this sample, this clone turned up a few times. The chain links TRBV29-1 to TRBJ2-6; perhaps TRBD1 as D (6 bases). Germline CDR1 and CDR2: SQVTM and ANQGSEA. V was cut by 6 bases and J by 4 bases, with 13 bases left in between. This CDR3 region has 14 residues. In DNA form, the CDR3 reads TGCAGCGTGAGGGGGATATTGGGGGCCAACGTCCTGACTTTC. Translation: CSVRGILGANVLTF.

The chain recombines TRBV29-1 with TRBJ2-3; TRBD1 matches 7 bases. Trimming took 0 bases from V and 10 from J; bases not matched to a gene: 4. Germline assignment: CDR1 SQVTM and CDR2 ANQGSEA. This CDR3 comprises 12 residues. CDR3 protein: CSVEDLRGPQYF. The CDR3 nucleotides read TGCAGCGTTGAAGATCTTAGGGGGCCGCAGTATTTT.

This clone was counted between two and nine times. The J gene is TRBJ2-1, the V gene TRBV15, with D maybe TRBD1 (6 bases). There are 17 residues in the CDR3. Germline loops: CDR1 LNHNV, CDR2 YYDKDF (reference sequence). V lost 0 bases, J lost 1 base, and 13 bases lay in between. The CDR3 protein is CATSRESGEISYNEQFF. The DNA for the CDR3 is TGTGCCACCAGCAGAGAGTCAGGGGAAATTTCCTACAATGAGCAGTTCTTC.

The gene calls are TRBV29-1 and TRBJ2-3; D tentatively reads TRBD1 or TRBD2 (5 bases each). The CDR3 consists of 12 residues. CDR1 and CDR2 from the germline V gene are SQVTM and ANQGSEA. V gave up 7 bases and J gave up 5 bases, with 13 bases separating them. Written as DNA, the CDR3 is TGCAGCGCCCTCCATGGGGGAGATACGCAGTATTTT. Its protein product is CSALHGGDTQYF.

Remarks on this clone: The sample holds other DNA sequences that translate to the same CDR3. The rearrangement links TRBV29-1 to TRBJ1-1; a weak D match, TRBD1 (5 bases). The CDR3 sequence is 13 residues long. Per the germline V gene, CDR1 is SQVTM and CDR2 is ANQGSEA. The V end was cut by 3 bases, the J end by 2 bases, with 10 bases between. The CDR3 nucleotides read TGCAGCGTTGATCGACAGCTAAACACTGAAGCTTTCTTT. It codes for CSVDRQLNTEAFF.

The V call is TRBV11-2, the J call TRBJ2-7; weak D call: TRBD1 (6 bases). The V end lost 3 bases, the J end lost 0 bases, and 15 bases lay between the germline ends. Germline V gene lookup returns CDR1 SGHAT and CDR2 FQNNGV. The length of the CDR3 is 16 residues. As DNA, the CDR3 is TGTGCCAGCAGCTTTCGCGGACAGATCCACTCCTACGAGCAGTACTTC. Translating it yields CASSFRGQIHSYEQYF. The whole variable domain, remainder taken from reference TRBV11-2 and TRBJ2-7, is EAGVAQSPRYKIIEKRQSVAFWCNPISGHATLYWYQQILGQGPKLLIQFQNNGVVDDSQLPKDRFSAERLKGVDSTLKIQPAKLEDSAVYLCASSFRGQIHSYEQYFGPGTRLTVT.

This clone was counted only a few times. The chain combines TRBV29-1 with TRBJ2-5; D possibly corresponds to TRBD1 (5 bases). This CDR3 has 13 residues. Germline loops: CDR1 SQVTM, CDR2 ANQGSEA. Trimming removed 6 bases at V and 2 bases at J, with 13 bases between. The CDR3 DNA follows: TGCAGCGTAGGACAATCGGTACAAGAGACCCAGTACTTC. Residues: CSVGQSVQETQYF.

The chain has TRBV6-1 and TRBJ1-2, with D perhaps TRBD1 (5 bases). CDR3 length equals 17 residues. Germline values: CDR1 MNHNS, CDR2 SASEGT. Trimming took off 1 base at V and 4 bases at J, with 19 bases between the two ends. CDR3 sequence reads: CASSEEGLRGRLYGYTF. The CDR3 region has the DNA TGTGCCAGCAGTGAAGAAGGGTTGAGGGGAAGACTCTATGGCTACACCTTC.

The rearrangement uses TRBV15 and TRBJ2-7, with TRBD1 matching over 8 bases. The CDR3 contains 14 residues. Germline-derived CDR1 and CDR2 are LNHNV and YYDKDF (reference sequence). V shed 3 bases, J shed 2 bases, and the junction held 3 bases outside the gene matches. CDR3 amino acids: CATSSVDRAYEQYF. The CDR3 DNA sequence: TGTGCCACCAGCAGCGTGGACAGGGCCTACGAGCAGTACTTC.

The CDR3 DNA sequence: TGCGCCAGCAGCTTGGGGATTTGGGACAAGCCAATAAACACTGAAGCTTTCTTT. The encoded protein is CASSLGIWDKPINTEAFF. The chain employs TRBV5-1 and TRBJ1-1; D may be TRBD1 (6 bases). The CDR3 consists of 18 residues. Germline V gene lookup returns CDR1 SGHRS and CDR2 YFSETQ. Trimming left V 0 bases short and J 2 bases short, with 20 bases between.

On this clone itself: One end of the junction varies from germline; a read error may be responsible. The CDR3 bases are TGTGCCAGCAGCCGGGTCCAAGAGACCCAGTACTTC. Translating it yields CASSRVQETQYF. This chain links TRBV5-1 with TRBJ2-5, with D uncertain. Germline assignment: CDR1 SGHRS and CDR2 YFSETQ. The CDR3 is 12 amino acids.

This clone has a handful of counts. The genes are TRBV6-5 and TRBJ2-2, with TRBD2 identical over 8 bases. Per germline, CDR1 MNHEY and CDR2 SVGAGI. This CDR3 has 15 residues. V lost 2 bases, J lost 6 bases, and 5 bases stayed unmatched. CDR3 sequence (DNA): TGTGCCAGCAGTTACGACCCCGGGGGGGCCGGGGAGCTGTTTTTT. Protein: CASSYDPGGAGELFF.

The J gene is TRBJ2-7, the V gene TRBV5-6; 7 bases fit TRBD1. Germline V gives CDR1 SGHDT, CDR2 YYEEEE. Losses at the gene ends were 0 bases for V and 0 bases for J; bases not matched to a gene: 3. The CDR3 is 15 amino acids. CDR3 sequence: CASSLVWTGSYEQYF. CDR3 bases: TGTGCCAGCAGCTTGGTTTGGACAGGCTCCTACGAGCAGTACTTC.

V is TRBV2 and J is TRBJ2-7; D is undetermined. The CDR3 extends over 12 amino acids. Germline V lookup: CDR1 SNHLY, CDR2 FYNNEI. V lost 3 bases, J lost 3 bases, and 6 bases lay in between. This chain's CDR3 is CASSDMGYEQYF. CDR3 nucleotide sequence: TGTGCCAGCAGTGATATGGGCTACGAGCAGTACTTC.

The chain joins TRBV2 to TRBJ1-5; 10 positions match TRBD1. The germline CDR1 and CDR2 sequences are SNHLY and FYNNEI. J lost 7 bases, V lost 4 bases, and 7 bases had no gene match. The CDR3 is made up of 15 amino acids. CDR3 bases: TGTGCCAGCAGTGGGGGACAGGGGATGCGGCAGCCCCAGCATTTT. Translated, it gives CASSGGQGMRQPQHF. Variable domain in full (rest from reference TRBV2 and TRBJ1-5): EPEVTQTPSHQVTQMGQEVILRCVPISNHLYFYWYRQILGQKVEFLVSFYNNEISEKSEIFDDQFSVERPDGSNFTLKIRSTKLEDSAMYFCASSGGQGMRQPQHFGDGTRLSIL.

This clone was seen a handful of times. The V and J genes are TRBV29-1 and TRBJ1-4; maybe TRBD1 (5 bases). The CDR3 contains 15 residues. V shed 6 bases and J shed 7 bases, with 21 bases lying between them. Germline CDR1 SQVTM, CDR2 ANQGSEA. CDR3 in DNA: TGCAGCGTGCCCGACGTCCCGGGGCGGAGTGAAAAACTGTTTTTT. It yields the protein CSVPDVPGRSEKLFF.

The gene calls are TRBV10-1 and TRBJ2-1; D possibly matches TRBD1 or TRBD2 (5 bases each). The CDR3 length is 13 residues. Germline V CDR1 and CDR2: WNHNN, SYGVQD (reference sequence). V shed 6 bases and J shed 12 bases, with 18 bases lying between them. CDR3 amino acids: CASSAGTLGGQFF. The CDR3 DNA follows: TGCGCCAGCAGCGCCGGGACGCTTGGCGGGCAGTTCTTC.

This chain links TRBV5-4 with TRBJ2-1, with D possibly matching TRBD1 (6 bases). The germline CDR1 and CDR2 sequences are SGHNT and YYREEE (reference sequence). V was shortened by 4 bases and J by 0 bases, with 11 bases between the two germline ends. This CDR3 spans 15 amino acids. The CDR3 nucleotides read TGTGCCAGCAGCGGGGGACAAAGCTCCTACAATGAGCAGTTCTTC. Its protein is CASSGGQSSYNEQFF.

This chain joins TRBV7-2 and TRBJ2-1; D tentatively reads TRBD1 or TRBD2 (5 bases each). The CDR3 loop spans 21 amino acids. Trimming pared 0 bases from V and 0 bases from J, leaving 24 bases between. Germline loops: CDR1 SGHTA, CDR2 FQGNSA. This chain's CDR3 is CASSLAAASGVGPSSYNEQFF. CDR3 coding DNA: TGTGCCAGCAGCTTAGCGGCGGCCAGTGGAGTGGGACCGAGCTCCTACAATGAGCAGTTCTTC.

The chain couples TRBV7-2 to TRBJ2-7; D gene uncertain. V was pared by 1 base and J by 0 bases, with 7 bases between. The CDR3 extends over 14 amino acids. Per the germline V gene, CDR1 is SGHTA and CDR2 is FQGNSA. The CDR3 DNA is TGTGCCAGCAGCTTAGAAAGGAGCTCCTACGAGCAGTACTTC. It codes for CASSLERSSYEQYF.

This clone has just a few counts. This sequence joins TRBV6-1 and TRBJ2-5; D perhaps matches TRBD1 (6 bases). The CDR3 runs to 13 residues. The ends were cut back, 4 bases at V and 5 bases at J, with 11 bases in the middle. Germline CDR1 MNHNS, CDR2 SASEGT. The DNA for the CDR3 is TGTGCCAGCAGTGCCGTTGGGGGCGAGACCCAGTACTTC. It is translated as CASSAVGGETQYF.

The rearrangement uses TRBV29-1 and TRBJ1-1, with unresolved D. The germline V gene has CDR1 SQVTM and CDR2 ANQGSEA. The CDR3 contains 11 residues. The V end lost 6 bases, the J end lost 5 bases, and 10 bases lay between the germline ends. The CDR3 region is CSVVDGTEAFF. The CDR3 DNA sequence: TGCAGCGTGGTCGACGGAACTGAAGCTTTCTTT.